This T cell receptor beta chain came from a study of Graves' ophthalmopathy and Graves' hyperthyroidism. Additional autoimmune diseases, uncontrolled infections, pregnancy or lactation disqualified patients. The PBMC fraction was derived from roughly 10 ml of fresh peripheral blood. The study amplified TCR beta CDR3 regions using RNA transcripts. First-round RT-PCR with HTBI primers preceded a second-round multiplex PCR. TCRdb recomputed calls from the multiplex PCR reads with MiXCR, one row per CDR3 protein. Among hundreds of thousands of distinct CDR3 sequences listed, around 50% were seen once. Source material: peripheral blood. The sequence came from an adult man with Graves' ophthalmopathy.

DNA of the CDR3: TGTGCCAGCAGTCTTAGCGGGAGTGCCCAAGATACGCAGTATTTT. Amino acid sequence: CASSLSGSAQDTQYF. The chain is built from TRBV7-9 and TRBJ2-3; 9 nucleotides match TRBD2. Per the germline V gene, CDR1 is SEHNR and CDR2 is FQNEAQ (reference sequence). Unmatched junction bases numbered 9, after V lost 6 bases and J lost 5 bases. The length of the CDR3 is 15 residues.